This T cell receptor beta chain emerged from a study of T cell responses to AZD1222 COVID-19 vaccine. The V segment lost 4 bases and the J segment 8 bases; nucleotides outside the gene matches: 14. CDR3 length: 16 amino acids. Germline assignment: CDR1 SGHRS and CDR2 YFSETQ. This table comes from immunoSEQ multiplex PCR, and its TCRdb copy is limited to in-frame clones, with some not included. There are hundreds of thousands of clones in the sample; 90% to 95% occur only once, and 0.55% lies in the top ten. Study observations and caveats: An increase in Spike-specific TCR breadth and depth was observed after two AZD1222 doses. Donors, mostly white British, included more females; clonal diversity was possibly underestimated. Baseline serology detected seropositivity in only six or seven AZD1222 recipients.

As to this clone: Its specificity is unknown.

The specimen comprised peripheral blood, sampled 28 days after the second AZD1222 dose. This receptor was taken from an adult who received the AZD1222 COVID-19 vaccine. The rearrangement joins TRBV5-1 to TRBJ1-4, with TRBD1 matching 7 bases. The CDR3: CASSPGTDRVGEKLFF. In DNA form, the CDR3 reads TGCGCCAGCAGCCCCGGTACCGACAGGGTCGGGGAAAAACTGTTTTTT.